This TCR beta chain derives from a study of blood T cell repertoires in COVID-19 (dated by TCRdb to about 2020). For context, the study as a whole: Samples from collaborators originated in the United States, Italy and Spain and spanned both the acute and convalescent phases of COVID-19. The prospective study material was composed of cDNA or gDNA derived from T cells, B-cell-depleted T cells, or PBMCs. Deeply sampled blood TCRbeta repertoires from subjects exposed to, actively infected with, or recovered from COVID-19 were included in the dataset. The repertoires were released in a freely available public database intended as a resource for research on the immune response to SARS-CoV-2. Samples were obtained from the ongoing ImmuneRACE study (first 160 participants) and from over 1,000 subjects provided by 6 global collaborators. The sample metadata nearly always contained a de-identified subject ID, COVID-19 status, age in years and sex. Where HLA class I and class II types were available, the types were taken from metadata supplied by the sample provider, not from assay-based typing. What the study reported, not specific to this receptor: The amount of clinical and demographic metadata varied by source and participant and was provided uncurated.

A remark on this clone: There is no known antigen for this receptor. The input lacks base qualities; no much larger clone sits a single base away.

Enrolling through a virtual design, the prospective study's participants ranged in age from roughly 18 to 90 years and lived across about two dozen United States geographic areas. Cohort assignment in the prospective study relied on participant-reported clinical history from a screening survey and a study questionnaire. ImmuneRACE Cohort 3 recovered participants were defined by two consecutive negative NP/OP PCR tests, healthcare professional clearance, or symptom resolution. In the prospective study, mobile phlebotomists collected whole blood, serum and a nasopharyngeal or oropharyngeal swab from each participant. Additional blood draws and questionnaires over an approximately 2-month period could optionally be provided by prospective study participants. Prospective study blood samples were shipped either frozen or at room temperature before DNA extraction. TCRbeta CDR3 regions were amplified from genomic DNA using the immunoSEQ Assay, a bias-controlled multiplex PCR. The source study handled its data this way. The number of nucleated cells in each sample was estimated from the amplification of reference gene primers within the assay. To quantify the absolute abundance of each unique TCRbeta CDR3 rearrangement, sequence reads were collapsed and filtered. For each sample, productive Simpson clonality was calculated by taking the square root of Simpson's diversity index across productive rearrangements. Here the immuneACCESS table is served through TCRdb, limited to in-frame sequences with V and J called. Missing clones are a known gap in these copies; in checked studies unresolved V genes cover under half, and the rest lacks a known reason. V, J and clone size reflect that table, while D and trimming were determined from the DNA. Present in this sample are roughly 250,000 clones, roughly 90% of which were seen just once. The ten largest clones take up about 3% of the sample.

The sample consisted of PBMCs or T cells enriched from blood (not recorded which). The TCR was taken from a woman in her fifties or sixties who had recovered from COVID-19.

The CDR3 region: CASSGLAGVLQGYNEQFF. The sequenced DNA: TGTGCCAGCAGCGGACTAGCGGGAGTCCTGCAGGGCTACAATGAGCAGTTCTTC. The chain was built from TRBV6-2 or TRBV6-3 and TRBJ2-1, with TRBD2 matching 13 junction bases. The CDR3 goes from the cysteine to the phenylalanine over 18 residues. This entry keeps only the CDR3 DNA: 54 bases, framed from base 1. Based on the germline V gene, the CDR1 and CDR2 sequences are MNHEY and SVGEGT. V lost 6 bases and J lost 3 bases, and the count of bases not matched to a germline gene is 11.